Below, 19 T cell receptor beta chains from the same sample are listed, as sequenced in a study of T cell responses to AZD1222 COVID-19 vaccine. Clones were read by immunoSEQ multiplex PCR, and TCRdb kept only the in-frame ones, dropping some. The sample contains some 200,000 clones, more than 85% of which appear only once. Sample: peripheral blood, taken 28 days after the second AZD1222 dose. These TCRs come from an adult who received the AZD1222 COVID-19 vaccine.

The chain uses TRBV20-1 and TRBJ2-5; 9 bases are shared with TRBD2. This CDR3 is 15 amino acids long. CDR1 and CDR2 from the germline V gene are DFQATT and SNEGSKA (reference sequence). The V and J ends lost 3 bases and 1 base, in that order; junction bases with no gene match: 6. CDR3 sequence reads: CSASPLAGAQETQYF. The CDR3 nucleotides read TGCAGTGCTAGTCCCTTAGCGGGGGCCCAAGAGACCCAGTACTTC.

This clone occurred once. This rearrangement joins TRBV5-5 to TRBJ1-5; no firm D call. Germline CDR1 SGHKS, CDR2 YYEKEE (reference sequence). This CDR3 is 15 amino acids long. Trimming stripped 0 bases from V and 4 bases from J, with 11 bases between. The CDR3 loop reads CASSLGTRRNQPQHF. In nucleotides, the CDR3 is TGTGCCAGCAGCTTGGGGACGCGAAGAAATCAGCCCCAGCATTTT.

The rearrangement uses TRBV18 and TRBJ2-4; the D is unclear. V lost 3 bases to trimming and J lost 6 bases, with 12 bases between them. Germline-derived CDR1 and CDR2 are KGHSH and LQKENI. CDR3 length equals 14 residues. The CDR3 DNA sequence: TGTGCCAGCTCACCCCGGACGGATCCAAACATTCAGTACTTC. Its translation: CASSPRTDPNIQYF.

The chain carries TRBV2 and TRBJ1-4; TRBD1 agrees at 11 bases. J gave up 8 bases and V 6 bases, and 2 bases lay outside the gene matches. The germline CDR1 and CDR2 sequences are SNHLY and FYNNEI. The CDR3 length is 13 residues. CDR3 bases: TGTGCCAGCAGCCGGGACAGGGGGGAAAAACTGTTTTTT. Translating gives CASSRDRGEKLFF.

This chain connects TRBV6-2 or TRBV6-3 to TRBJ2-7, with TRBD1 identical over 11 bases. The CDR3 consists of 15 residues. Trimming at V came to 6 bases and at J to 2 bases, leaving 6 bases not matched to a gene. Germline assignment: CDR1 MNHEY and CDR2 SVGEGT. The CDR3 coding sequence is TGTGCCAGCAGCGAATGGACAGGGGGCCCCTACGAGCAGTACTTC. Encoded protein: CASSEWTGGPYEQYF.

The V and J genes are TRBV5-1 and TRBJ2-1, with D perhaps matching TRBD1 (6 bases). This CDR3 comprises 18 residues. Trimming removed 1 base at V and 3 bases at J, with 20 bases between. Germline V CDR1 and CDR2: SGHRS, YFSETQ. Here the CDR3 DNA reads TGCGCCAGCAGCTTGAGGAACGGGGACAACTCTATCTACAATGAGCAGTTCTTC. Translating gives CASSLRNGDNSIYNEQFF.

This sequence joins TRBV6-5 and TRBJ1-3; 7 bases agree with TRBD1. Per germline, CDR1 MNHEY and CDR2 SVGAGI. This CDR3 is built from 16 residues. V was clipped by 4 bases and J by 0 bases; unmatched bases: 6. The CDR3 sequence: CASSSQGVGSGNTIYF. CDR3 nucleotide sequence: TGTGCCAGCAGTTCCCAGGGGGTTGGCTCTGGAAACACCATATATTTT.

The chain has TRBV30 and TRBJ1-1; D call uncertain. CDR1 is GTSNPN, CDR2 SVGIG, per germline (reference sequence). With 1 base removed from V and 8 bases from J, the gap between germline ends came to 14 bases. The CDR3 covers 13 residues. In nucleotides, the CDR3 is TGTGCCTGGAGTGAAACGTGGCCGGGCGAAGCTTTCTTT. This encodes CAWSETWPGEAFF.

The J gene is TRBJ1-2, the V gene TRBV6-6; D uncertain. CDR3 size: 14 residues. V dropped 0 bases and J dropped 6 bases, with 11 bases sitting between them. The V gene's germline CDR1 is MNHNY and CDR2 SVGAGI (reference sequence). The CDR3 sequence is CASSYSKGKNGYTF. The CDR3 bases are TGTGCCAGCAGTTACTCGAAGGGAAAGAATGGCTACACCTTC.

The chain combines TRBV13 with TRBJ1-1; 7 bases are a match to TRBD1. Unmatched junction bases numbered 5, after V lost 4 bases and J lost 6 bases. The germline V gene has CDR1 PRHDT and CDR2 FYEKMQ (reference sequence). This CDR3 region has 13 residues. The CDR3 sequence is CASSSTGAPEAFF. The CDR3 DNA reads TGTGCCAGCAGCTCAACAGGGGCCCCTGAAGCTTTCTTT.

The chain combines TRBV7-9 with TRBJ2-7, with 7 positions matching TRBD1. The CDR3 consists of 14 residues. J gave up 2 bases and V 4 bases, and 5 bases lay outside the gene matches. From germline, CDR1 is SEHNR and CDR2 FQNEAQ (reference sequence). Here the CDR3 DNA reads TGTGCCAGCAGCTACGAGACAGGGACCTACGAGCAGTACTTC. Translation gives CASSYETGTYEQYF.

The rearrangement joins TRBV19 to TRBJ1-1; D perhaps matches TRBD1 (6 bases). CDR1 is LNHDA, CDR2 SQIVND, per germline (reference sequence). The CDR3 is 15 residues long. The V end was cut by 7 bases, the J end by 3 bases, with 18 bases between. CDR3 sequence: CASIGLGGADTEAFF. The CDR3 bases are TGTGCCAGTATAGGGTTAGGGGGGGCAGACACTGAAGCTTTCTTT.

This clone was picked up one time. The rearrangement joins TRBV21-1 to TRBJ2-1; the table's TRBD2 call for D was not verified on the DNA. TRBV21-1 is a documented pseudogene. The CDR3 has 16 residues. DNA of the CDR3: TGTGCCAGCAGCAAAGCTAGCGGGAGCTCCTACAATGAGCAGTTCTTC. It is translated as CASSKASGSSYNEQFF.

This rearrangement joins TRBV2 to TRBJ1-5; weak D call: TRBD1 (6 bases). Between the trimmed V and J ends, which lost 6 bases and 2 bases, there was a span of 11 bases. The germline CDR1 and CDR2 sequences are SNHLY and FYNNEI. The CDR3 consists of 14 residues. This CDR3 reads CASRVTGRNQPQHF. The CDR3 DNA reads as TGTGCCAGCAGAGTTACAGGGCGCAATCAGCCCCAGCATTTT.

The J gene is TRBJ2-5, the V gene TRBV7-9; 10 nucleotides agree with TRBD1. The CDR3 loop spans 16 amino acids. CDR1 SEHNR and CDR2 FQNEAQ come from the germline V gene (reference sequence). The ends lost 2 bases at V and 1 base at J; junction bases unmatched: 4. DNA of the CDR3: TGTGCCAGCAGCTTATCAGGGACAGGGGCCCAAGAGACCCAGTACTTC. Protein: CASSLSGTGAQETQYF.

CDR3 protein: CASSKGASGSLTDTQYF. DNA of the CDR3: TGTGCCAGCAGCAAAGGGGCAAGCGGGAGCCTCACAGATACGCAGTATTTT. The V and J genes are TRBV21-1 and TRBJ2-3; no check of the table's D call, TRBD2, against the DNA was made. TRBV21-1 is classified as a pseudogene. The CDR3 is made up of 17 amino acids.

The chain couples TRBV7-2 to TRBJ2-7, with TRBD2 as a possible D gene (5 bases). This CDR3 contains 15 residues. CDR1 is SGHTA, CDR2 FQGNSA, per germline. V was shortened by 4 bases and J by 0 bases, with 13 bases between the two germline ends. CDR3 sequence (DNA): TGTGCCAGCAGCTCCCCGGGGAGAACCTCCTACGAGCAGTACTTC. It specifies CASSSPGRTSYEQYF.

The chain links TRBV19 to TRBJ2-5, with D unresolved. Germline loops: CDR1 LNHDA, CDR2 SQIVND (reference sequence). The CDR3 contains 12 residues. V was pared by 5 bases and J by 0 bases, with 4 bases between. CDR3: CASSDHQETQYF. The CDR3 DNA reads as TGTGCCAGTAGTGACCACCAAGAGACCCAGTACTTC.

The chain couples TRBV7-9 to TRBJ2-3, with 8 nucleotides matching TRBD2. The CDR3 runs 15 residues. V lost 4 bases to trimming and J lost 0 bases; unmatched junction nucleotides: 3. CDR1 is SEHNR, CDR2 FQNEAQ, per germline (reference sequence). The CDR3 coding sequence is TGTGCCAGCAGCTATCTAGCGGGTAGCACAGATACGCAGTATTTT. This encodes CASSYLAGSTDTQYF. Based on the CDR3 plus reference TRBV7-9 and TRBJ2-3, the full variable domain is DTGVSQNPRHKITKRGQNVTFRCDPISEHNRLYWYRQTLGQGPEFLTYFQNEAQLEKSRLLSDRFSAERPKGSFSTLEIQRTEQGDSAMYLCASSYLAGSTDTQYFGPGTRLTVL.